The 5 T cell receptor beta chains below were found in one sample sequenced in a study of shared T cell receptors in the human thymus. TCRdb's copy holds only in-frame clones and misses some; the assay was immunoSEQ multiplex PCR. The sample has some 700,000 clones; approximately 87% are singletons. This sample was also put to use in a study of human thymus T cells.

What was sequenced was thymocytes. The receptors shown here come from a boy younger than two with a congenital heart defect.

The chain joins TRBV2 to TRBJ1-1; TRBD1 might be the D (6 bases). The CDR3 runs 13 residues. Germline loops: CDR1 SNHLY, CDR2 FYNNEI. V dropped 7 bases and J dropped 0 bases, with 9 bases sitting between them. CDR3 nucleotide sequence: TGTGCCAGCACCACAGGGTTGAACACTGAAGCTTTCTTT. Protein sequence: CASTTGLNTEAFF.

V is TRBV28 and J is TRBJ1-4; TRBD1 matches 7 bases. The germline CDR1 and CDR2 sequences are MDHEN and SYDVKM. Unmatched junction bases numbered 15, after V lost 5 bases and J lost 6 bases. The CDR3 runs 17 residues. CDR3 sequence reads: CASSQRQGRGVHEKLFF. The CDR3 coding sequence is TGTGCCAGCAGTCAGAGACAGGGTAGGGGCGTGCATGAAAAACTGTTTTTT.

The CDR3 DNA follows: TGTGCCAGCAGCTTGGGGGGTGGGGGTGGTCAGCCCCAGCATTTT. Its translation: CASSLGGGGGQPQHF. The V and J genes are TRBV7-2 and TRBJ1-5, with D possibly being TRBD1 (5 bases). The CDR3 consists of 15 residues. V gave up 3 bases and J gave up 6 bases, with 15 bases separating them. CDR1 SGHTA and CDR2 FQGNSA come from the germline V gene. The full variable domain, completed using reference TRBV7-2 and TRBJ1-5, is GAGVSQSPSNKVTEKGKDVELRCDPISGHTALYWYRQSLGQGLEFLIYFQGNSAPDKSGLPSDRFSAERTGGSVSTLTIQRTQQEDSAVYLCASSLGGGGGQPQHFGDGTRLSIL.

The chain employs TRBV6-5 and TRBJ1-6; TRBD1 matches 8 bases. Trimming removed 5 bases from V and 3 bases from J; junction bases left unmatched: 3. The CDR3 sequence is 15 residues long. Germline V gene sequence: CDR1 MNHEY, CDR2 SVGAGI. The CDR3 reads CASSTTGGYNSPLHF. In DNA form, the CDR3 reads TGTGCCAGCAGTACCACAGGGGGCTATAATTCACCCCTCCACTTT.

The chain has TRBV13 and TRBJ1-2; TRBD1 agrees at 10 bases. Per germline, CDR1 PRHDT and CDR2 FYEKMQ (reference sequence). The CDR3 runs to 15 residues. Unmatched junction bases numbered 6, after V lost 0 bases and J lost 8 bases. The CDR3 bases are TGTGCCAGCAGCTTAGGGACAGGGGGCGTAGTGGGCTACACCTTC. It specifies CASSLGTGGVVGYTF. The variable domain in full, completed from reference TRBV13 and TRBJ1-2, reads AAGVIQSPRHLIKEKRETATLKCYPIPRHDTVYWYQQGPGQDPQFLISFYEKMQSDKGSIPDRFSAQQFSDYHSELNMSSLELGDSALYFCASSLGTGGVVGYTFGSGTRLTVV.